Shown below are 27 T cell receptor beta chains from a single sample sequenced in a study of CD8 T cells in ankylosing spondylitis. TCRdb redid the calling of the 5' RACE reads with MiXCR, one entry per CDR3 protein. The sample includes some 150,000 distinct CDR3 sequences, 40% to 50% of them seen just once. What was sequenced was synovial fluid, either unsorted or a sorted T cell fraction (not recorded which). These TCRs come from a male donor with ankylosing spondylitis.

The chain is built from TRBV13 and TRBJ2-5; D unresolved. V lost 1 base to trimming and J lost 5 bases, with 8 bases between them. The CDR3 covers 13 residues. From germline, CDR1 is PRHDT and CDR2 FYEKMQ (reference sequence). For the CDR3, the DNA is TGTGCCAGCAGCTTAGCACAATGGGAGACCCAGTACTTC. Translating it yields CASSLAQWETQYF.

The CDR3 DNA sequence: TGTGCCAGCAGTAGGGGCTCCAGGGGTTCGGGAAACACCATATATTTT. Translated, it gives CASSRGSRGSGNTIYF. V is TRBV6-1 and J is TRBJ1-3, with TRBD1 as a possible D gene (6 bases). V gave up 5 bases and J gave up 4 bases, with 18 bases separating them. Germline loops: CDR1 MNHNS, CDR2 SASEGT. CDR3 length: 16 residues.

The V and J genes are TRBV11-2 and TRBJ2-3, with 11 bases identical to TRBD2. Trimming took 9 bases from V and 8 from J; bases not matched to a gene: 10. The CDR3 spans 14 residues. Germline V gene lookup returns CDR1 SGHAT and CDR2 FQNNGV. In DNA form, the CDR3 reads TGTGCCAGTCTAGCGGGGGGACCGTGGGGTACGCAGTATTTT. It encodes CASLAGGPWGTQYF.

This chain links TRBV20-1 with TRBJ2-7; no definite D call. CDR1 and CDR2 from the germline V gene are DFQATT and SNEGSKA (reference sequence). The V gene lost 4 bases and the J gene lost 10 bases, with 8 bases spanning the gap. This CDR3 contains 9 residues. CDR3: CSATPKQYF. The CDR3 bases are TGCAGTGCTACTCCGAAACAGTACTTC.

This chain uses TRBV12-3 or TRBV12-4 with TRBJ2-2, with D possibly matching TRBD1 (6 bases). The V gene lost 6 bases and the J gene lost 0 bases, with 17 bases spanning the gap. The CDR3 is 17 residues long. The CDR3 loop is CASSKNGQPPNTGELFF. CDR3 bases: TGTGCCAGCAGCAAAAACGGACAGCCACCGAACACCGGGGAGCTGTTTTTT.

This clonotype has just one count. The chain has TRBV28 and TRBJ2-1; TRBD1 might be the D (5 bases). The length of the CDR3 is 12 residues. V was shortened by 8 bases and J by 8 bases, with 13 bases between the two germline ends. Germline CDR1 MDHEN, CDR2 SYDVKM. Written as DNA, the CDR3 is TGTGCCAGCTCAAAGACAGACCATGAGCAGTTCTTC. The encoded protein is CASSKTDHEQFF.

This clonotype was picked up many times. This chain links TRBV28 with TRBJ2-7; D gene unclear. Germline V gene data show CDR1 as MDHEN and CDR2 as SYDVKM. Trimming took off 2 bases at V and 5 bases at J, with 7 bases between the two ends. The CDR3 totals 12 residues. CDR3 nucleotides: TGTGCCAGCAGTTTACGTCAGGACGAGCAGTACTTC. Protein product: CASSLRQDEQYF.

The chain carries TRBV10-3 and TRBJ1-2; 7 bases align to TRBD1. This CDR3 is built from 14 residues. J gave up 4 bases and V 6 bases, and 8 bases lay outside the gene matches. Germline assignment: CDR1 ENHRY and CDR2 SYGVKD. The CDR3 loop is CAISPDRVVYGYTF. The CDR3 nucleotides read TGTGCCATCAGCCCCGACAGGGTCGTCTATGGCTACACCTTC.

This clonotype was picked up many times. V usage is TRBV7-3 and J usage is TRBJ1-1, with D uncertain. The CDR3 loop spans 13 amino acids. Deletions cut 5 bases from V and 6 bases from J, with 13 bases between. Per the germline V gene, CDR1 is SGHTA and CDR2 is FQGTGA. The DNA for the CDR3 is TGTGCCAGCAGCCAAGACCCTAAGTCTGAAGCTTTCTTT. It codes for CASSQDPKSEAFF.

This chain joins TRBV28 and TRBJ2-2; 8 bases map to TRBD1. Germline assignment: CDR1 MDHEN and CDR2 SYDVKM. The CDR3 is made up of 14 amino acids. Trimming cost V 4 bases and J 4 bases; bases outside gene matches: 2. The CDR3 DNA follows: TGTGCCAGCAGTTGGGACAGGACCACCGGGGAGCTGTTTTTT. Amino acid sequence: CASSWDRTTGELFF.

The chain is built from TRBV12-3 or TRBV12-4 and TRBJ2-1, with TRBD2 matching over 9 bases. The trim removed 7 bases at V and 7 bases at J, leaving 8 bases unmatched. The CDR3 sequence is 14 residues long. CDR3 sequence reads: CASKTGTSRNEQFF. The CDR3 nucleotides are TGTGCCAGCAAGACCGGGACTAGCAGGAATGAGCAGTTCTTC.

Worth noting for this clonotype: An end of the junction differs from the germline gene, which may be a read error. The rearrangement uses TRBV7-9 and TRBJ2-5; the match to TRBD1 covers 7 bases. From germline, CDR1 is SEHNR and CDR2 FQNEAQ (reference sequence). CDR3 length equals 14 residues. The CDR3 region is CASSPDRDQETQYF. CDR3 bases: TGTGCCAGCAGTCCAGACAGGGACCAGGAGACCCAGTACTTC. The whole variable domain, remainder taken from reference TRBV7-9 and TRBJ2-5, is DTGVSQNPRHKITKRGQNVTFRCDPISEHNRLYWYRQTLGQGPEFLTYFQNEAQLEKSRLLSDRFSAERPKGSFSTLEIQRTEQGDSAMYLCASSPDRDQETQYFGPGTRLLVL.

This clonotype was seen a single time. The chain is built from TRBV12-3 or TRBV12-4 and TRBJ1-1; D is ambiguous. Trimming left V 5 bases short and J 1 base short, with 14 bases between. The CDR3 is 15 amino acids. The CDR3 region is CASSRLGSANTEAFF. The DNA of the CDR3 is TGTGCCAGCAGTCGTTTGGGCAGCGCGAACACTGAAGCTTTCTTT.

The chain carries TRBV12-3 or TRBV12-4 and TRBJ2-2; possibly TRBD2 for D (6 bases). Between the trimmed V and J ends, which lost 2 bases and 5 bases, there was a span of 15 bases. The CDR3 covers 16 residues. In DNA form, the CDR3 reads TGTGCCAGCAGTTTACTGGGTACCGCGGGGACCGGGGAGCTGTTTTTT. Translated, it gives CASSLLGTAGTGELFF.

The V call is TRBV6-4, the J call TRBJ2-3, with D tentatively TRBD2 (5 bases). Trimming pared 4 bases from V and 4 bases from J, leaving 15 bases between. Germline assignment: CDR1 MRHNA and CDR2 SNTAGT. This CDR3 comprises 15 residues. The CDR3 spells CASSARFDGADTQYF. The CDR3 nucleotides read TGTGCCAGCAGTGCCCGGTTTGACGGGGCAGATACGCAGTATTTT.

The chain links TRBV11-3 to TRBJ2-4, with 8 bases fitting TRBD1. Trimming cost V 5 bases and J 0 bases; bases outside gene matches: 6. The CDR3 covers 16 residues. The V gene's germline CDR1 is SGHNT and CDR2 YENEEA. In nucleotides, the CDR3 is TGTGCCAGCAGCCAGGACAGGGCCCTAGCCAAAAACATTCAGTACTTC. Its protein is CASSQDRALAKNIQYF.

The table lists this clonotype with a few counts. J is TRBJ2-3 and V is TRBV2, with D possibly TRBD1 on 6 matching bases. The CDR3 contains 15 residues. Trimming stripped 7 bases from V and 3 bases from J, with 17 bases between. CDR1 is SNHLY and CDR2 is FYNNEI in the germline V gene. This chain's CDR3 is CASKWTAFRTDTQYF. DNA for the CDR3: TGTGCCAGCAAGTGGACAGCGTTCAGGACAGATACGCAGTATTTT.

The chain has TRBV28 and TRBJ2-3; 7 bases are a match to TRBD1. The CDR3 sequence is 17 residues long. The V and J ends lost 4 bases and 3 bases, in that order; junction bases with no gene match: 13. Germline CDR1 and CDR2: MDHEN and SYDVKM. CDR3 nucleotide sequence: TGTGCCAGCAGTTCCGGAAGGGGGCTTTTCTTGACAGATACGCAGTATTTT. Encoded protein: CASSSGRGLFLTDTQYF.

There are a few counts of this clonotype. V usage is TRBV6-5 and J usage is TRBJ2-1; 8 bases align to TRBD2. From germline, CDR1 is MNHEY and CDR2 SVGAGI. The CDR3 is 14 amino acids. Trimming cost V 4 bases and J 8 bases; bases outside gene matches: 7. Here the CDR3 DNA reads TGTGCCAGCAGTTTTGTAGCGGGGCGGGATGAGCAGTTCTTC. This translates into CASSFVAGRDEQFF.

The V and J genes are TRBV28 and TRBJ2-1, with a possible D match to TRBD2 (6 bases). CDR1 MDHEN and CDR2 SYDVKM come from the germline V gene. The V gene lost 3 bases and the J gene lost 8 bases, with 14 bases spanning the gap. The CDR3 spans 14 residues. CDR3 sequence: CASSFYAGLDEQFF. The CDR3 region has the DNA TGTGCCAGCAGTTTTTATGCGGGGCTCGATGAGCAGTTCTTC.

DNA for the CDR3: TGTGCCAGCAGTCCTTTTTTGGCATTCGAACCCACCGGGGAGCTGTTTTTT. The encoded protein is CASSPFLAFEPTGELFF. The chain has TRBV27 and TRBJ2-2, with D unresolved. CDR3 length equals 17 residues. The germline gives CDR1 MNHEY, CDR2 SMNVEV (reference sequence). Trimming left V 5 bases short and J 4 bases short, with 20 bases between.

This clonotype was seen a single time. The rearrangement joins TRBV28 to TRBJ2-1, with 14 bases matching TRBD2. CDR1 MDHEN and CDR2 SYDVKM come from the germline V gene. The CDR3 spans 18 residues. J was trimmed by 6 bases and V by 7 bases; bases with no gene match: 14. CDR3 sequence reads: CASNDPGLAGDWGNEQFF. The CDR3, as DNA: TGTGCCAGCAACGATCCGGGACTAGCGGGAGATTGGGGCAATGAGCAGTTCTTC.

In this sample, this clonotype turned up a few times. The rearrangement links TRBV7-9 to TRBJ2-7; D gene ambiguous. V shed 1 base and J shed 2 bases, with 9 bases lying between them. Per the germline V gene, CDR1 is SEHNR and CDR2 is FQNEAQ (reference sequence). The CDR3 sequence is 14 residues long. The CDR3: CASSLVAAPYEQYF. The CDR3 DNA reads as TGTGCCAGCAGCTTAGTTGCAGCGCCCTACGAGCAGTACTTC.

V is TRBV7-9 and J is TRBJ1-3; no firm D call. Germline V lookup: CDR1 SEHNR, CDR2 FQNEAQ (reference sequence). The CDR3 sequence is 15 residues long. Trimming removed 3 bases at V and 0 bases at J, with 9 bases between. The CDR3 sequence: CASSLVPHSGNTIYF. CDR3 DNA sequence: TGTGCCAGCAGCTTGGTCCCCCACTCTGGAAACACCATATATTTT.

This clonotype was detected many times. The chain carries TRBV29-1 and TRBJ2-3, with D unresolved. V lost 6 bases to trimming and J lost 9 bases, with 10 bases between them. The CDR3 extends over 10 amino acids. Germline CDR1 is SQVTM and CDR2 is ANQGSEA. The CDR3 loop reads CSVTVVTQYF. CDR3 in DNA: TGCAGCGTAACAGTCGTGACGCAGTATTTT.

The chain has TRBV5-6 and TRBJ2-5, with 11 bases aligning to TRBD2. The germline V gene has CDR1 SGHDT and CDR2 YYEEEE. CDR3 length: 16 residues. Trimming removed 2 bases from V and 5 bases from J; junction bases left unmatched: 8. CDR3 residues: CASSFGLAGGGETQYF. The DNA for the CDR3 is TGTGCCAGCAGCTTCGGCCTAGCGGGGGGAGGGGAGACCCAGTACTTC.

This clonotype came up a few times. V usage is TRBV20-1 and J usage is TRBJ1-1; maybe TRBD1 (5 bases). In germline, CDR1 is DFQATT, CDR2 SNEGSKA (reference sequence). V shed 5 bases and J shed 0 bases, with 16 bases lying between them. CDR3 length: 15 amino acids. The CDR3 nucleotides read TGCAGTGCTGGGGCCGAGGGACGGATGAACACTGAAGCTTTCTTT. It translates to CSAGAEGRMNTEAFF.